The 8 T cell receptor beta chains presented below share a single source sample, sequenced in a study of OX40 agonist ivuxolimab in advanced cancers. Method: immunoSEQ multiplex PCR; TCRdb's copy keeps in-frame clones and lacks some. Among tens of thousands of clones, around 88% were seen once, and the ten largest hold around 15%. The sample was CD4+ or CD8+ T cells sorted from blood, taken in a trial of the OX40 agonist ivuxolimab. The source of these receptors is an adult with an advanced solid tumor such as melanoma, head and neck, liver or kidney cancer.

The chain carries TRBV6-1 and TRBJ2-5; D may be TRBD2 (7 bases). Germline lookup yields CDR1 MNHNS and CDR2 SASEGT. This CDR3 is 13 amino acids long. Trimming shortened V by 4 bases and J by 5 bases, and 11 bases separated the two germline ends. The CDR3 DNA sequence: TGTGCCAGCAGTGGGGGGGGGCTGGAGACCCAGTACTTC. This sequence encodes CASSGGGLETQYF.

The CDR3 DNA sequence: TGTGCCAGTAGTAGTCCGACCAGCTCCTACAATGAGCAGTTCTTC. Encoded protein: CASSSPTSSYNEQFF. The chain employs TRBV19 and TRBJ2-1; no definite D call. V was trimmed by 4 bases and J by 0 bases, leaving 10 bases between them. Germline-derived CDR1 and CDR2 are LNHDA and SQIVND (reference sequence). The CDR3 loop spans 15 amino acids.

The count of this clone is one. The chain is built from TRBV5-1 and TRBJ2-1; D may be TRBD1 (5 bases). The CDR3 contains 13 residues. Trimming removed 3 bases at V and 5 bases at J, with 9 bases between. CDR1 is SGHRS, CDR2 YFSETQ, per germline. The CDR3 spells CASSSRVDNEQFF. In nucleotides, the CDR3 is TGCGCCAGCAGCTCCAGGGTAGACAATGAGCAGTTCTTC.

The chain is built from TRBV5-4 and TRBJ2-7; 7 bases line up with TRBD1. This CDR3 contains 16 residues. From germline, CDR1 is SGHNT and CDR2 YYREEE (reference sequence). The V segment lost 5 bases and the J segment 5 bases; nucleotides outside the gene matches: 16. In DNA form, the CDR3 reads TGTGCCAGCAGGCGAATCCCGACAGGGCTCGAGGACGAGCAGTACTTC. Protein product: CASRRIPTGLEDEQYF.

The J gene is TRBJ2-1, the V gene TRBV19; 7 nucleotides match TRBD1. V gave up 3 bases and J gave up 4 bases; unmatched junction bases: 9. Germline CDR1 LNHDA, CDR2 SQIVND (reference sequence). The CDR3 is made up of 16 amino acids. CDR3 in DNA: TGTGCCAGTAGTATCAAAGGGGGCAAGGTATACAATGAGCAGTTCTTC. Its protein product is CASSIKGGKVYNEQFF. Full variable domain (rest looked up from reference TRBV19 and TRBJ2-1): DGGITQSPKYLFRKEGQNVTLSCEQNLNHDAMYWYRQDPGQGLRLIYYSQIVNDFQKGDIAEGYSVSREKKESFPLTVTSAQKNPTAFYLCASSIKGGKVYNEQFFGPGTRLTVL.

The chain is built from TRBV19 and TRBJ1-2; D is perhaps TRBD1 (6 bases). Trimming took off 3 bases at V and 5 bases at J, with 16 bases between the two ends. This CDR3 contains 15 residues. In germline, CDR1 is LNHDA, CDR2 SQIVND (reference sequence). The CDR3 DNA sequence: TGTGCCAGTAGTATGAGAGGACAGCCCATGTATGGCTACACCTTC. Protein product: CASSMRGQPMYGYTF.

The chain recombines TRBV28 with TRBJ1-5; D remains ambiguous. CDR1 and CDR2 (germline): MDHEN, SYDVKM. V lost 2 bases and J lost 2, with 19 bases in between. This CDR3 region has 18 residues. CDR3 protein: CASSLDPRSFKGNQPQHF. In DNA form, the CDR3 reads TGTGCCAGCAGTTTAGATCCTAGGAGCTTCAAGGGCAATCAGCCCCAGCATTTT. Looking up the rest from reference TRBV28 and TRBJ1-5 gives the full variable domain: DVKVTQSSRYLVKRTGEKVFLECVQDMDHENMFWYRQDPGLGLRLIYFSYDVKMKEKGDIPEGYSVSREKKERFSLILESASTNQTSMYLCASSLDPRSFKGNQPQHFGDGTRLSIL.

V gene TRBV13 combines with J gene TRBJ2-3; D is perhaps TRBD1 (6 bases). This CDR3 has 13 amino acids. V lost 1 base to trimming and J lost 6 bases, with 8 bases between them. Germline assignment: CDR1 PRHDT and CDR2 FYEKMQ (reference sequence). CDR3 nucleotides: TGTGCCAGCAGCTTAGACAGGGTGGATACGCAGTATTTT. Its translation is CASSLDRVDTQYF.